What follows describes a single T cell receptor beta chain. Its target is not known. The V gene's germline CDR1 is GTSNPN and CDR2 SVGIG (reference sequence). The CDR3 spans 15 residues. Germline trimming cut 0 bases from V and 5 bases from J; bases unmatched to any gene: 8. The sample originates from a study of cytomegalovirus exposure and HLA in healthy donors. The wider study: An earlier analysis found roughly 100 million unique TCR beta sequences from about 190 million T cells. Overall study results and limits: With DRB1 most and HLA-C fewest, TCR association rates differed between HLA loci in a later analysis. Most TCR beta V segments were productive about 90% or about 30% of the time in an earlier analysis. In all likelihood, a cluster of highly shared sequence variants was a sequencing artifact.

This PCR relied on a set of 60 Vbeta primers and 13 Jbeta primers. The protocol was immunoSEQ multiplex PCR, while the TCRdb copy is restricted to in-frame clones and leaves out a portion. Of 98,000 or so clones in the sample, around a tenth were seen once. Sequencing was performed on PBMCs. This sequence was found in a man aged 40-50 years in good health and CMV-seropositive. The V gene is TRBV30, the J gene TRBJ2-3; 7 nucleotides match TRBD2. As DNA, the CDR3 is TGTGCCTGGAGTGTACTAGGGAGGGCCATAGATACGCAGTATTTT. It yields the protein CAWSVLGRAIDTQYF.